The next 28 T cell receptor beta chains were all read from a single sample in a study of beta chain features in type 1 diabetes. Study results and caveats: Shorter TCRB CDR3s, moderately but significantly so, marked every one of the four CD4+ subsets in Type 1 diabetes patients.

Expressed TCRB transcripts were sequenced because the entire RNA isolate underwent reverse transcription. TCRdb keeps only in-frame clones here, not all; method: immunoSEQ multiplex PCR. The sample contains more than 250,000 clones, about a fifth of which appear only once. Their specific antigens are unknown. Sample: naive CD4+ T cells from blood. These receptors were collected from a woman in her thirties or forties with type 1 diabetes.

V gene TRBV14 combines with J gene TRBJ2-1; 8 nucleotides align to TRBD2. Germline V gene data show CDR1 as SGHDN and CDR2 as FVKESK. J was trimmed by 8 bases and V by 4 bases; bases with no gene match: 10. The CDR3 runs to 15 residues. The CDR3 here is CASSLLAGLGDEQFF. In DNA form, the CDR3 reads TGTGCCAGCAGCCTTTTAGCGGGGCTGGGCGATGAGCAGTTCTTC. Filled out from reference TRBV14 and TRBJ2-1, the complete variable domain reads EAGVTQFPSHSVIEKGQTVTLRCDPISGHDNLYWYRRVMGKEIKFLLHFVKESKQDESGMPNNRFLAERTGGTYSTLKVQPAELEDSGVYFCASSLLAGLGDEQFFGPGTRLTVL.

This clone has only a few counts. The gene calls are TRBV15 and TRBJ2-3; D ambiguous. Germline V gene data show CDR1 as LNHNV and CDR2 as YYDKDF (reference sequence). The CDR3 consists of 14 residues. The germline V and J ends were trimmed by 0 bases and 4 bases, with 8 bases remaining between them. CDR3 sequence (DNA): TGTGCCACCAGCAGAGATCGGCAGGCAGATACGCAGTATTTT. Protein sequence: CATSRDRQADTQYF.

This clone came up a few times. The chain has TRBV28 and TRBJ1-2; D is uncertain. This CDR3 is built from 12 residues. Germline values: CDR1 MDHEN, CDR2 SYDVKM. Between the trimmed V and J ends, which lost 5 bases and 8 bases, there was a span of 12 bases. CDR3 amino acids: CASSTMAAGYTF. Here the CDR3 DNA reads TGTGCCAGCAGTACCATGGCCGCCGGCTACACCTTC.

Only a few counts were recorded for this clone. The gene calls are TRBV29-1 and TRBJ2-7; D perhaps matches TRBD1 (5 bases). The CDR3 totals 13 residues. V lost 4 bases to trimming and J lost 2 bases, with 12 bases between them. The V gene's germline CDR1 is SQVTM and CDR2 ANQGSEA. The CDR3 coding sequence is TGCAGCGTTGGGGGCAGATCAACCTACGAGCAGTACTTC. Protein sequence: CSVGGRSTYEQYF.

CDR3 sequence: CSVALAGDEQYF. As DNA, the CDR3 is TGCAGCGTTGCACTAGCGGGAGACGAGCAGTACTTC. This chain connects TRBV29-1 to TRBJ2-7; 11 bases are shared with TRBD2. V lost 4 bases, J lost 5 bases, and 1 base stayed unmatched. Germline V gene sequence: CDR1 SQVTM, CDR2 ANQGSEA. This CDR3 comprises 12 residues.

The genes are TRBV7-2 and TRBJ1-2; no reliable D call. V lost 6 bases, J lost 3 bases, and 14 bases lay in between. Looked up from germline, CDR1 is SGHTA and CDR2 is FQGNSA. CDR3 length: 14 residues. CDR3 residues: CASRRTGEDYGYTF. DNA of the CDR3: TGTGCCAGCAGACGGACCGGGGAGGACTATGGCTACACCTTC.

This clone was counted between two and nine times. The chain links TRBV2 to TRBJ1-1; D is ambiguous. Germline V gene lookup returns CDR1 SNHLY and CDR2 FYNNEI. The CDR3 runs to 13 residues. The V gene lost 7 bases and the J gene lost 0 bases, with 9 bases spanning the gap. CDR3 in amino acids: CASNGIVNTEAFF. For the CDR3, the DNA is TGTGCCAGCAACGGTATTGTGAACACTGAAGCTTTCTTT.

The V and J genes are TRBV11-1 and TRBJ2-1; D perhaps matches TRBD2 (6 bases). The CDR3 covers 12 residues. Trimming removed 4 bases from V and 10 bases from J, with 11 bases in between. Germline lookup yields CDR1 SGHAT and CDR2 FQDESV (reference sequence). The CDR3 spells CASSSRGIEQFF. The CDR3 region has the DNA TGTGCCAGCAGCTCCCGGGGGATCGAGCAGTTCTTC. Combining the CDR3 with reference TRBV11-1 and TRBJ2-1 gives the whole variable domain EAEVAQSPRYKITEKSQAVAFWCDPISGHATLYWYRQILGQGPELLVQFQDESVVDDSQLPKDRFSAERLKGVDSTLKIQPAELGDSAMYLCASSSRGIEQFFGPGTRLTVL.

This clone was counted between two and nine times. V is TRBV18 and J is TRBJ1-2, with D hard to call. This CDR3 is built from 13 residues. CDR1 is KGHSH, CDR2 LQKENI, per germline. V lost 6 bases and J 4 bases, leaving 12 bases between the germline ends. CDR3 residues: CASSPDTSYGYTF. The DNA for the CDR3 is TGTGCCAGCTCTCCAGACACGTCCTATGGCTACACCTTC. The full variable domain, its missing parts supplied by reference TRBV18 and TRBJ1-2, is NAGVMQNPRHLVRRRGQEARLRCSPMKGHSHVYWYRQLPEEGLKFMVYLQKENIIDESGMPKERFSAEFPKEGPSILRIQQVVRGDSAAYFCASSPDTSYGYTFGSGTRLTVV.

The genes are TRBV5-4 and TRBJ2-5; 15 nucleotides line up with TRBD2. The V gene's germline CDR1 is SGHNT and CDR2 YYREEE (reference sequence). V lost 4 bases, J lost 4 bases, and 8 bases stayed unmatched. The length of the CDR3 is 17 residues. CDR3 nucleotide sequence: TGTGCCAGCAGCCCGGGACTAGCGGGAGGTGGAGGAGAGACCCAGTACTTC. Its translation: CASSPGLAGGGGETQYF. Filled out from reference TRBV5-4 and TRBJ2-5, the complete variable domain reads ETGVTQSPTHLIKTRGQQVTLRCSSQSGHNTVSWYQQALGQGPQFIFQYYREEENGRGNFPPRFSGLQFPNYSSELNVNALELDDSALYLCASSPGLAGGGGETQYFGPGTRLLVL.

This clone came up a few times. The chain is built from TRBV4-3 and TRBJ1-1; tentative D call: TRBD1 (5 bases). The germline V gene has CDR1 LGHNA and CDR2 YSLEER. The CDR3 consists of 15 residues. Trimming pared 0 bases from V and 8 bases from J, leaving 16 bases between. As DNA, the CDR3 is TGCGCCAGCAGCCAAGATCCGGCAGGGTTGGGCGAAGCTTTCTTT. It is translated as CASSQDPAGLGEAFF.

V is TRBV6-5 and J is TRBJ1-1, with D maybe TRBD1 (6 bases). V lost 8 bases and J lost 4, with 17 bases in between. CDR3 length equals 14 residues. Germline values: CDR1 MNHEY, CDR2 SVGAGI. The chain's CDR3 is CASSPRGAGTEAFF. In DNA, the CDR3 is TGTGCCAGCTCCCCTCGGGGGGCCGGCACTGAAGCTTTCTTT.

The genes are TRBV19 and TRBJ2-1; 10 nucleotides line up with TRBD1. Germline CDR1 is LNHDA and CDR2 is SQIVND (reference sequence). V gave up 6 bases and J gave up 8 bases; unmatched junction bases: 7. This CDR3 is 14 amino acids long. The CDR3 DNA follows: TGTGCCAGTAGCGACAGGGGGCTGGTGGATGAGCAGTTCTTC. Its translation is CASSDRGLVDEQFF.

Only a few counts were recorded for this clone. The chain combines TRBV5-4 with TRBJ1-1, with D perhaps TRBD1 (5 bases). The length of the CDR3 is 11 residues. Looked up from germline, CDR1 is SGHNT and CDR2 is YYREEE (reference sequence). V was shortened by 4 bases and J by 8 bases, with 9 bases between the two germline ends. The CDR3 spells CASSSRGEAFF. CDR3 DNA: TGTGCCAGCAGCAGCCGGGGGGAAGCTTTCTTT.

This clone has a handful of counts. The chain links TRBV29-1 to TRBJ2-3; the match to TRBD2 covers 8 bases. After removal of 4 bases from V and 3 bases from J, the junction contained 6 bases not matched to a gene. Germline V gives CDR1 SQVTM, CDR2 ANQGSEA. This CDR3 is built from 14 residues. The CDR3 nucleotides read TGCAGCGTTGTGGGGGGCGGGGGGACAGATACGCAGTATTTT. Translation gives CSVVGGGGTDTQYF.

This clone was seen a few times. The V gene is TRBV7-2, the J gene TRBJ1-1, with TRBD1 identical over 7 bases. Germline V gene lookup returns CDR1 SGHTA and CDR2 FQGNSA. This CDR3 has 15 residues. The J segment lost 3 bases and the V segment lost 5 bases, leaving 9 bases of the junction unmatched. This CDR3 is CASSPHGQVDTEAFF. DNA of the CDR3: TGTGCCAGCAGCCCCCACGGACAGGTGGACACTGAAGCTTTCTTT.

The genes are TRBV4-3 and TRBJ2-3; 9 positions agree with TRBD2. The V gene end was trimmed by 1 base and the J gene end by 5 bases; junction bases not matched to a gene: 10. Per germline, CDR1 LGHNA and CDR2 YSLEER. The CDR3 loop spans 17 amino acids. CDR3 DNA: TGCGCCAGCAGCCAAGGACTAGCGGCAGGGTGGAGAGATACGCAGTATTTT. Translation: CASSQGLAAGWRDTQYF.

This clone appeared a few times. This chain links TRBV2 with TRBJ2-6; D ambiguous. Germline V gives CDR1 SNHLY, CDR2 FYNNEI. This CDR3 comprises 14 residues. Trimming removed 5 bases from V and 4 bases from J, with 9 bases in between. CDR3 region: CASSPPRGANVLTF. The CDR3 DNA reads as TGTGCCAGCAGTCCCCCGAGAGGGGCCAACGTCCTGACTTTC.

The chain employs TRBV6-5 and TRBJ1-2, with D hard to call. V was shortened by 6 bases and J by 7 bases, with 9 bases between the two germline ends. CDR3 length equals 11 residues. CDR1 and CDR2 from the germline V gene are MNHEY and SVGAGI. CDR3 loop: CASSPGSGYTF. Here the CDR3 DNA reads TGTGCCAGCAGCCCAGGATCTGGCTACACCTTC.

The chain joins TRBV9 to TRBJ1-4, with D maybe TRBD1 (6 bases). V was shortened by 3 bases and J by 4 bases, with 16 bases between the two germline ends. Germline CDR1 is SGDLS and CDR2 is YYNGEE. The CDR3 is 16 amino acids. Here the CDR3 DNA reads TGTGCCAGCAGCGCAATTCCTCAGGGGAGTAATGAAAAACTGTTTTTT. Its protein product is CASSAIPQGSNEKLFF.

The sample holds a few counts of this clone. The J gene is TRBJ2-7, the V gene TRBV4-3, with TRBD2 matching 7 bases. V gave up 1 base and J gave up 2 bases; unmatched junction bases: 5. In germline, CDR1 is LGHNA, CDR2 YSLEER. The CDR3 has 15 residues. The CDR3 is CASSQGIAGPYEQYF. The DNA for the CDR3 is TGCGCCAGCAGCCAAGGGATAGCGGGCCCCTACGAGCAGTACTTC.

V is TRBV9 and J is TRBJ2-3; D remains ambiguous. V lost 1 base and J 0 bases, leaving 6 bases between the germline ends. This CDR3 has 14 residues. Germline-derived CDR1 and CDR2 are SGDLS and YYNGEE. The CDR3: CASSVYRSTDTQYF. CDR3 nucleotide sequence: TGTGCCAGCAGCGTATATCGGAGCACAGATACGCAGTATTTT.

The chain employs TRBV7-8 and TRBJ2-3; D is perhaps TRBD2 (6 bases). The CDR3 sequence is 15 residues long. Deletions cut 1 base from V and 6 bases from J, with 14 bases between. The germline V gene has CDR1 SGHVS and CDR2 FQNEAQ. The CDR3 DNA reads as TGTGCCAGCAGCTTAGGGGCATCGGAGGGTGATACGCAGTATTTT. The encoded protein is CASSLGASEGDTQYF.

This chain uses TRBV29-1 with TRBJ2-1; TRBD1 might be the D (6 bases). CDR3 length: 13 amino acids. V was clipped by 7 bases and J by 5 bases, with 15 bases between them. Germline CDR1 SQVTM, CDR2 ANQGSEA. The CDR3 sequence: CSADRDINNEQFF. CDR3 DNA: TGCAGCGCCGACCGGGACATTAACAATGAGCAGTTCTTC.

This clone has more than one count but fewer than ten. The J gene is TRBJ1-1, the V gene TRBV7-2, with 8 bases fitting TRBD1. Trimming cost V 5 bases and J 8 bases; bases outside gene matches: 13. Germline CDR1 and CDR2: SGHTA and FQGNSA. The CDR3 loop spans 15 amino acids. The CDR3 DNA reads as TGTGCCAGCAGCACCCGGACAGGGCTGCAGGACGAAGCTTTCTTT. Encoded protein: CASSTRTGLQDEAFF.

This clone was seen a few times. The chain has TRBV21-1 and TRBJ1-6; the listed D gene, TRBD1, was not tested against the DNA. TRBV21-1 is given as a pseudogene. This CDR3 region has 13 residues. The CDR3, as DNA: TGTGCCAGCAGCAGGAAGGGGCAATCACCCCTCCACTTT. Encoded protein: CASSRKGQSPLHF.

The chain recombines TRBV19 with TRBJ2-1, with D hard to call. This CDR3 is 13 amino acids long. Germline-derived CDR1 and CDR2 are LNHDA and SQIVND (reference sequence). The ends were cut back, 5 bases at V and 4 bases at J, with 9 bases in the middle. CDR3 loop: CASSPPSYNEQFF. CDR3 in DNA: TGTGCCAGTAGTCCCCCCAGTTACAATGAGCAGTTCTTC.

The chain uses TRBV5-4 and TRBJ2-3; the match to TRBD1 covers 7 bases. The CDR3 has 16 amino acids. V dropped 3 bases and J dropped 4; count of bases not matched to a gene: 11. Germline V gene lookup returns CDR1 SGHNT and CDR2 YYREEE (reference sequence). CDR3 sequence: CASSSGQTGRADTQYF. The CDR3 region has the DNA TGTGCCAGCAGCTCGGGACAGACAGGACGGGCAGATACGCAGTATTTT.